The next 18 T cell receptor beta chains were all read from a single sample in a study of radiotherapy plus CTLA-4 blockade in lung cancer. The assay was immunoSEQ multiplex PCR, and TCRdb's table has in-frame clones only and misses some. Seen here are about 88,000 clones, about three quarters observed once, and the top ten hold about an eighth. The source material was peripheral blood, sampled from a patient treated with radiotherapy plus ipilimumab. The receptor source for this set is a human donor with non-small cell lung cancer that progressed on radiotherapy plus ipilimumab.

V is TRBV10-3 and J is TRBJ2-6, with TRBD1 matching 7 bases. The CDR3 runs 16 residues. Germline-derived CDR1 and CDR2 are ENHRY and SYGVKD. V shed 11 bases, J shed 0 bases, and the junction held 10 bases outside the gene matches. The CDR3 spells CASRGSGSSGANVLTF. For the CDR3, the DNA is TGTGCCTCCAGGGGGTCAGGAAGCTCTGGGGCCAACGTCCTGACTTTC.

CDR3 protein: CASSSLATSTDTQYF. Here the CDR3 DNA reads TGTGCCAGCTCCTCGCTAGCGACTAGCACAGATACGCAGTATTTT. This sequence joins TRBV28 and TRBJ2-3; tentative D call: TRBD2 (6 bases). This CDR3 has 15 residues. Germline V gene lookup returns CDR1 MDHEN and CDR2 SYDVKM. V was cut by 8 bases and J by 0 bases, with 15 bases left in between.

CDR3 sequence (DNA): TGTGCCAGTAGTATGACAGTTGGAAACACCATATATTTT. It is translated as CASSMTVGNTIYF. The genes are TRBV19 and TRBJ1-3; D perhaps matches TRBD1 (5 bases). The CDR3 extends over 13 amino acids. Per the germline V gene, CDR1 is LNHDA and CDR2 is SQIVND (reference sequence). Trimming took 3 bases from V and 3 from J, leaving 6 bases between them.

V is TRBV10-1 and J is TRBJ2-7, with a weak D call TRBD2 (5 bases). V was shortened by 8 bases and J by 5 bases, with 19 bases between the two germline ends. CDR1 WNHNN and CDR2 SYGVQD come from the germline V gene (reference sequence). The CDR3 is 14 amino acids. CDR3 loop: CASPEGGLENEQYF. The CDR3 DNA follows: TGCGCCAGCCCCGAAGGAGGTTTAGAGAACGAGCAGTACTTC.

V gene TRBV10-3 combines with J gene TRBJ1-2; TRBD1 matches 7 bases. CDR1 is ENHRY and CDR2 is SYGVKD in the germline V gene. V trimming: 4 bases; J trimming: 2 bases; junction bases outside the gene matches: 1. The CDR3 runs 13 residues. As DNA, the CDR3 is TGTGCCATCAGTGTACAGGGGAACTATGGCTACACCTTC. Protein sequence: CAISVQGNYGYTF.

This clone was seen just once. This chain joins TRBV19 and TRBJ1-1; D may be TRBD1 (6 bases). V was trimmed by 5 bases and J by 1 base, leaving 14 bases between them. The germline gives CDR1 LNHDA, CDR2 SQIVND (reference sequence). The CDR3 has 15 amino acids. CDR3 sequence reads: CASSSTGTPNTEAFF. As DNA, the CDR3 is TGTGCCAGTAGTTCAACCGGGACACCGAACACTGAAGCTTTCTTT.

The chain combines TRBV7-9 with TRBJ2-5; 7 bases map to TRBD1. The J call is doubtful: the DNA matches TRBJ2-7 better. The CDR3 has 13 residues. Germline CDR1 is SEHNR and CDR2 is FQNEAQ (reference sequence). The CDR3 DNA sequence: TGTGCCAGCAGCAGGGACAGCCCCTACGAGCAGTACTTC. This codes for CASSRDSPYEQYF.

The chain recombines TRBV18 with TRBJ2-7; TRBD2 might be the D (5 bases). The V gene's germline CDR1 is KGHSH and CDR2 LQKENI. The CDR3 extends over 13 amino acids. V gave up 5 bases and J gave up 6 bases, with 14 bases separating them. The CDR3 is CASSESTKSEQYF. DNA for the CDR3: TGTGCCAGCTCAGAGTCGACTAAGTCCGAGCAGTACTTC. The full variable domain, completed using reference TRBV18 and TRBJ2-7, is NAGVMQNPRHLVRRRGQEARLRCSPMKGHSHVYWYRQLPEEGLKFMVYLQKENIIDESGMPKERFSAEFPKEGPSILRIQQVVRGDSAAYFCASSESTKSEQYFGPGTRLTVT.

Only a few counts were recorded for this clone. This chain joins TRBV10-3 and TRBJ2-7; 10 bases agree with TRBD1. This CDR3 region has 15 residues. V shed 4 bases and J 2 bases; nucleotides not matched to a gene: 5. Per germline, CDR1 ENHRY and CDR2 SYGVKD. DNA for the CDR3: TGTGCCATCAGTGGGGGACAGGGGACTCCCTACGAGCAGTACTTC. Translated: CAISGGQGTPYEQYF.

This rearrangement joins TRBV6-5 to TRBJ1-3, with D uncertain. V lost 2 bases to trimming and J lost 4 bases, with 9 bases between them. Looked up from germline, CDR1 is MNHEY and CDR2 is SVGAGI. This CDR3 contains 14 residues. Here the CDR3 reads CASSYTGSGNTIYF. For the CDR3, the DNA is TGTGCCAGCAGTTACACGGGGAGCGGAAACACCATATATTTT.

This clone has more than one count but fewer than ten. It differs at one base from a far larger clone, so likely a read error. J is TRBJ2-7 and V is TRBV7-6; either TRBD1 or TRBD2 may supply D (5 bases each). The CDR3 contains 16 residues. Per the germline V gene, CDR1 is SGHVS and CDR2 is FNYEAQ. V shed 2 bases and J shed 0 bases, with 14 bases lying between them. DNA of the CDR3: TGTGCCAGCAGCTTATCTCATCTCGGGGCCTCCTACGAGCAGTACTTC. Translation: CASSLSHLGASYEQYF. Together with reference TRBV7-6 and TRBJ2-7, the CDR3 gives the full variable domain: GAGVSQSPRYKVTKRGQDVALRCDPISGHVSLYWYRQALGQGPEFLTYFNYEAQQDKSGLPNDRFSAERPEGSISTLTIQRTEQRDSAMYRCASSLSHLGASYEQYFGPGTRLTVT.

The V gene is TRBV9, the J gene TRBJ1-1, with D possibly matching TRBD1 (5 bases). The CDR3 runs 15 residues. Between the trimmed V and J ends, which lost 0 bases and 5 bases, there was a span of 14 bases. Germline values: CDR1 SGDLS, CDR2 YYNGEE. This CDR3 reads CASSVGVGTGTEAFF. The DNA of the CDR3 is TGTGCCAGCAGCGTAGGAGTGGGGACCGGGACTGAAGCTTTCTTT. The full variable domain, completed using reference TRBV9 and TRBJ1-1, is DSGVTQTPKHLITATGQRVTLRCSPRSGDLSVYWYQQSLDQGLQFLIQYYNGEERAKGNILERFSAQQFPDLHSELNLSSLELGDSALYFCASSVGVGTGTEAFFGQGTRLTVV.

This clone was observed a handful of times. V usage is TRBV18 and J usage is TRBJ1-2; the D gene is possibly TRBD1 (6 bases). The ends were cut back, 3 bases at V and 6 bases at J, with 17 bases in the middle. This CDR3 region has 15 residues. Germline V CDR1 and CDR2: KGHSH, LQKENI. CDR3 nucleotides: TGTGCCAGCTCACCCCGGGACACACCCCAAAATGGCTACACCTTC. It specifies CASSPRDTPQNGYTF.

V is TRBV5-4 and J is TRBJ2-1; TRBD1 might be the D (5 bases). Germline lookup yields CDR1 SGHNT and CDR2 YYREEE (reference sequence). CDR3 length: 13 amino acids. V was cut by 1 base and J by 8 bases, with 10 bases left in between. This CDR3 reads CASSLSRRDEQFF. The DNA for the CDR3 is TGTGCCAGCAGCTTGTCGCGCAGGGATGAGCAGTTCTTC.

This chain joins TRBV28 and TRBJ2-1; either TRBD1 or TRBD2 may fit D (6 bases each). V was pared by 5 bases and J by 12 bases, with 14 bases between. The germline CDR1 and CDR2 sequences are MDHEN and SYDVKM. The CDR3 is 12 amino acids. CDR3 in amino acids: CASSPPRGVQFF. For the CDR3, the DNA is TGTGCCAGCAGTCCTCCAAGGGGGGTGCAGTTCTTC.

The chain uses TRBV9 and TRBJ2-7; D is uncertain. The CDR3 extends over 14 amino acids. The ends were cut back, 0 bases at V and 4 bases at J, with 11 bases in the middle. The V gene's germline CDR1 is SGDLS and CDR2 YYNGEE. The chain's CDR3 is CASSVAGNGYEQYF. CDR3 nucleotide sequence: TGTGCCAGCAGCGTAGCTGGAAACGGGTACGAGCAGTACTTC.

The sample holds many counts of this clone. The chain links TRBV7-9 to TRBJ1-2, with unresolved D. In germline, CDR1 is SEHNR, CDR2 FQNEAQ (reference sequence). CDR3 length: 12 residues. V lost 2 bases and J 7 bases, leaving 8 bases between the germline ends. Here the CDR3 DNA reads TGTGCCAGCAGCTTATACGTGGCTGGCTACACCTTC. This translates into CASSLYVAGYTF.

This rearrangement joins TRBV15 to TRBJ2-7; D possibly matches TRBD1 or TRBD2 (5 bases each). In germline, CDR1 is LNHNV, CDR2 YYDKDF (reference sequence). Trimming removed 0 bases from V and 12 bases from J, with 15 bases in between. The CDR3 contains 13 residues. For the CDR3, the DNA is TGTGCCACCAGCAGAGATCGGGGCGGCGCACGGTACTTC. Protein product: CATSRDRGGARYF.